The 8 T cell receptor beta chains given below trace back to one sample, sequenced in a study of a mutant IDH1 vaccine in newly diagnosed glioma. Time point here: week 11, during vaccination. Each vaccine dose was 300 ug of mutant IDH1 20-mer peptide, with topical imiquimod. Only in-frame clones appear in the TCRdb table, and some are missing; sequencing was by immunoSEQ multiplex PCR. The repertoire has fewer than 75,000 clones, roughly 83% of them found once; the top ten carry about 9.4%. No antigens are known for them. Here the sequenced sample was PBMCs, taken from a glioma patient whose treatment included an IDH1 peptide vaccine. The receptors were sampled from a woman aged 50 to 60 with glioma.

The V call is TRBV18, the J call TRBJ2-7, with no clear D. Trimming removed 2 bases from V and 6 bases from J, with 8 bases in between. The germline V gene encodes CDR1 KGHSH and CDR2 LQKENI. The CDR3 is made up of 12 amino acids. CDR3 coding DNA: TGTGCCAGCTCACCATTGAAGTCCGAGCAGTACTTC. Its translation: CASSPLKSEQYF.

A single count supports this clone. The chain employs TRBV21-1 and TRBJ2-1; the D call TRBD1 from the table was never checked on the DNA. TRBV21-1 is flagged as a pseudogene. The CDR3 has 13 amino acids. The CDR3 nucleotides are TGTGCCAGCGAACCTTTGAACCCATGGGCGCAGTTCTTC. It codes for CASEPLNPWAQFF.

The chain uses TRBV5-1 and TRBJ2-3, with TRBD1 identical over 7 bases. The trim removed 2 bases at V and 6 bases at J, leaving 9 bases unmatched. The CDR3 contains 15 residues. Germline values: CDR1 SGHRS, CDR2 YFSETQ. The DNA of the CDR3 is TGCGCCAGCAGCTTTACCGGGACAGTGGGGGATACGCAGTATTTT. Amino acids: CASSFTGTVGDTQYF.

The rearrangement uses TRBV27 and TRBJ1-1, with a weak D call TRBD1 (5 bases). Trimming left V 5 bases short and J 4 bases short, with 11 bases between. CDR3 length: 13 residues. Germline loops: CDR1 MNHEY, CDR2 SMNVEV (reference sequence). This CDR3 reads CASSGGFVTEAFF. CDR3 nucleotides: TGTGCCAGCAGTGGGGGGTTCGTCACTGAAGCTTTCTTT.

V usage is TRBV5-1 and J usage is TRBJ2-6; 7 bases match TRBD1. There are 19 residues in the CDR3. Unmatched junction bases numbered 13, after V lost 4 bases and J lost 0 bases. CDR1 is SGHRS, CDR2 YFSETQ, per germline. The CDR3 sequence is CASSPSTGVIGSGANVLTF. The CDR3 bases are TGCGCCAGCAGCCCTAGTACAGGGGTAATAGGCTCTGGGGCCAACGTCCTGACTTTC. The variable domain in full, with the rest retrieved from reference TRBV5-1 and TRBJ2-6, is KAGVTQTPRYLIKTRGQQVTLSCSPISGHRSVSWYQQTPGQGLQFLFEYFSETQRNKGNFPGRFSGRQFSNSRSEMNVSTLELGDSALYLCASSPSTGVIGSGANVLTFGAGSRLTVL.

The gene calls are TRBV7-9 and TRBJ2-1, with TRBD2 matching over 10 bases. From germline, CDR1 is SEHNR and CDR2 FQNEAQ (reference sequence). The V segment lost 4 bases and the J segment 1 base; nucleotides outside the gene matches: 4. CDR3 length: 16 residues. The CDR3 region is CASSSSGGGSYNEQFF. The CDR3 DNA reads as TGTGCCAGCAGCTCTAGCGGGGGAGGGTCCTACAATGAGCAGTTCTTC.

V usage is TRBV5-1 and J usage is TRBJ2-7; D is undetermined. Germline V gene data show CDR1 as SGHRS and CDR2 as YFSETQ. The CDR3 runs to 11 residues. V shed 2 bases and J shed 5 bases, with 5 bases lying between them. CDR3 region: CASSFADEQYF. The DNA for the CDR3 is TGCGCCAGCAGCTTCGCGGACGAGCAGTACTTC.

The CDR3 sequence: CASSVVEGDEPQHF. In nucleotides, the CDR3 is TGTGCCAGCAGCGTAGTAGAGGGGGACGAGCCCCAGCATTTT. The chain links TRBV9 to TRBJ1-5; D is possibly TRBD1 (6 bases). Germline V CDR1 and CDR2: SGDLS, YYNGEE. V was trimmed by 0 bases and J by 8 bases, leaving 12 bases between them. This CDR3 spans 14 amino acids.